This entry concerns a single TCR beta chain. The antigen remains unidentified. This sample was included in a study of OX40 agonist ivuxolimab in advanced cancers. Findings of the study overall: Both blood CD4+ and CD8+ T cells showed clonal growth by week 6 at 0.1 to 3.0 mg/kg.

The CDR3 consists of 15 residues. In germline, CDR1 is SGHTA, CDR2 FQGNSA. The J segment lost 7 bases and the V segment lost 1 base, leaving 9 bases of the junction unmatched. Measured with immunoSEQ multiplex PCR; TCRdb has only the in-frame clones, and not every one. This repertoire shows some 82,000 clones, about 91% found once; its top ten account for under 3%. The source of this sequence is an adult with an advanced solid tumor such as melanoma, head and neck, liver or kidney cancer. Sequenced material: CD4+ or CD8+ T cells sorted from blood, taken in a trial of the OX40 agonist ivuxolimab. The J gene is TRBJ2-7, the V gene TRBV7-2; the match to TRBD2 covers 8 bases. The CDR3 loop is CASSLVSAGAGEQYF. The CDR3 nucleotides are TGTGCCAGCAGCTTAGTTTCAGCGGGAGCGGGAGAGCAGTACTTC.